This entry describes one T cell receptor beta chain. The source of the sample is a study of blood T cell repertoires in COVID-19. Study at large: Acute and convalescent COVID-19 specimens originated in the United States, Italy and Spain. PBMCs, B-cell-depleted T cells, or T cells provided the cDNA or gDNA that made up the material.

The V gene's germline CDR1 is MDHEN and CDR2 SYDVKM. V shed 6 bases, J shed 5 bases, and the junction held 4 bases outside the gene matches. This CDR3 region has 14 residues. In the authors' methods: For nucleated cells, counts were estimated from reference gene primer amplification. TCRdb's table, derived via immunoSEQ multiplex PCR, lists solely in-frame clones and lacks some. V, J and clone size reflect that table, while D and trimming were determined from the DNA. The sample includes under 130,000 clones, 85% of them seen just once. This receptor was identified in a human donor in a cohort sampled during active COVID-19. V and J are TRBV28 and TRBJ2-7, with TRBD2 matching over 13 bases. The sequenced material came from peripheral blood. CDR3 in DNA: TGTGCCAGCAGCTTTGGACTAGCGGGAGACGAGCAGTACTTC. Amino acid sequence: CASSFGLAGDEQYF.